This is a list of T cell receptor beta chains from one sample in a study of human T cells and chemical hapten exposure. Using its own MiXCR run on the RACE reads, TCRdb lists one record per CDR3 protein. The table has about 99,000 distinct CDR3 sequences, around an eighth seen once. The material sequenced was whole blood, taken in connection with sensitization to the hapten diphenylcyclopropenone (DPC). The receptor set was obtained from a middle-aged woman with alopecia areata. Some clones in this sample may be carry-over from other donors' samples. Both conserved end residues are part of each CDR3. A D gene is named only where the DNA matches it firmly. Some rows mark clone size as missing; the rest say once, few, many or name a class of expanded clone.

DNA: TGCGCCAGCAGCCAATCATCCGGGACAGACGAGCAGTACTTC
CDR3: CASSQSSGTDEQYF
J: TRBJ2-7
V: TRBV4-3
D: TRBD1
size: few

DNA: TGCAGTGCTGTAGGAGGAGGAAACTACGAGCAGTACTTC
CDR3: CSAVGGGNYEQYF
J: TRBJ2-7
V: TRBV20-1
D: .
size: few

DNA: TGTGCCAGCAGCCAAGAGAATGACCGCGGGGAGCAGTTCTTC
CDR3: CASSQENDRGEQFF
J: TRBJ2-1
V: TRBV4-2
D: .
size: few

DNA: TGTGCCAGCAGTGTGGGCGGGAGTTCGGATGAGCAGTTCTTC
CDR3: CASSVGGSSDEQFF
J: TRBJ2-1
V: TRBV12-3/TRBV12-4
D: TRBD2
size: .

DNA: TGCAGTGCTAGAGGTGCGTTGGGGGACAACACTGAAGCTTTCTTT
CDR3: CSARGALGDNTEAFF
J: TRBJ1-1
V: TRBV20-1
D: .
size: .

DNA: TGTGCCACCCGCAAGACCTCTGGGGCCAACGTCCTGACTTTC
CDR3: CATRKTSGANVLTF
J: TRBJ2-6
V: TRBV6-5
D: .
size: .

DNA: TGTGCCAGCAGCCAAGTGGGGGGCAGTGAGACCCAGTACTTC
CDR3: CASSQVGGSETQYF
J: TRBJ2-5
V: TRBV3-1
D: .
size: .

DNA: TGTGCCAGCAGCTTAGAAGTAGCGGGAGCCTCCTACAATGAGCAGTTCTTC
CDR3: CASSLEVAGASYNEQFF
J: TRBJ2-1
V: TRBV7-6
D: TRBD2
size: .

DNA: TGTGCCAGCAGCTTTACTTCGGGGAGCGGGGCCAACGTCCTGACTTTC
CDR3: CASSFTSGSGANVLTF
J: TRBJ2-6
V: TRBV7-3
D: .
size: .

DNA: TGTGCCAGCCGCGGCTACAATGAGCAGTTCTTC
CDR3: CASRGYNEQFF
J: TRBJ2-1
V: TRBV6-2/TRBV6-3
D: .
size: many

DNA: TGTGCCAGCTCACGCGTCCCCGGGACAGGGGGAGAGACCCAGTACTTC
CDR3: CASSRVPGTGGETQYF
J: TRBJ2-5
V: TRBV18
D: TRBD1
size: .

DNA: TGCAGTGCTACCGGGCGGGAAGACAGAAGCTCCTACGAGCAGTACTTC
CDR3: CSATGREDRSSYEQYF
J: TRBJ2-7
V: TRBV20-1
D: .
size: many

DNA: TGTGCCAGCAGCCAAGGTAGCGGGGGGAGTTCCAGTGAGCAGTTCTTC
CDR3: CASSQGSGGSSSEQFF
J: TRBJ2-1
V: TRBV4-2
D: TRBD2
size: many

DNA: TGTGCCAGCAGCCAAAAGGGGGTAAACGAGCAGTACTTC
CDR3: CASSQKGVNEQYF
J: TRBJ2-7
V: TRBV3-1
D: .
size: .

DNA: TGCAGCGTTGGGGGGCCTGGCCCCTACGAGCAGTACTTC
CDR3: CSVGGPGPYEQYF
J: TRBJ2-7
V: TRBV29-1
D: .
size: many

DNA: TGTGCCAGCAGCTTAATAGCAGGGCCCTACACCTTC
CDR3: CASSLIAGPYTF
J: TRBJ1-2
V: TRBV7-9
D: .
size: many

DNA: TGTGCCAGCAGTGCCGACAGGGGGCGTTGGTCTGAGCAGTTCTTC
CDR3: CASSADRGRWSEQFF
J: TRBJ2-1
V: TRBV6-1
D: TRBD1
size: .

DNA: TGTGCCAGCAATGTCGGCACAGATACGCAGTATTTT
CDR3: CASNVGTDTQYF
J: TRBJ2-3
V: TRBV4-2
D: .
size: few

DNA: TGTGCCAGCGGAGGAGATACGCAGTATTTT
CDR3: CASGGDTQYF
J: TRBJ2-3
V: TRBV7-8
D: .
size: few

DNA: TGTGCCAGCAGTTCACCGGGACAGCGCACAGATACGCAGTATTTT
CDR3: CASSSPGQRTDTQYF
J: TRBJ2-3
V: TRBV28
D: TRBD1
size: few

DNA: TGTGCCATCACCGAGGGACGGTCGTCCTACAATGAGCAGTTCTTC
CDR3: CAITEGRSSYNEQFF
J: TRBJ2-1
V: TRBV10-3
D: .
size: .

DNA: TGTGCCAGCAGCATACAGGGGCGGGGTGAAGCTTTCTTT
CDR3: CASSIQGRGEAFF
J: TRBJ1-1
V: TRBV7-2
D: TRBD1
size: .

DNA: TGTGCCAGCAGTTACGACGGGCAGGGGATGAGTGAGCAGTACTTC
CDR3: CASSYDGQGMSEQYF
J: TRBJ2-7
V: TRBV6-2/TRBV6-3
D: .
size: many

DNA: TGTGCCAGCAGCCCGACCGGGACTGTCTCCTACGAGCAGTACTTC
CDR3: CASSPTGTVSYEQYF
J: TRBJ2-7
V: TRBV14
D: .
size: .

DNA: TGTGCCAGCAGCGAGAGCGGGCCGTCAGATACGCAGTATTTT
CDR3: CASSESGPSDTQYF
J: TRBJ2-3
V: TRBV6-2/TRBV6-3
D: .
size: few

DNA: TGTGCCAGCTCATCACAGGACGGAATCAATTCACCCCTCCACTTT
CDR3: CASSSQDGINSPLHF
J: TRBJ1-6
V: TRBV18
D: .
size: few

DNA: TGTGCCAGCAGTTCGGGGGGGGCTGGGCAGCCCCAGCATTTT
CDR3: CASSSGGAGQPQHF
J: TRBJ1-5
V: TRBV6-2/TRBV6-3
D: .
size: many

DNA: TGTGCCAGCAGCGTACAACAGTTTAACACTGAAGCTTTCTTT
CDR3: CASSVQQFNTEAFF
J: TRBJ1-1
V: TRBV9
D: .
size: .

DNA: TGTGCCAGCAGCGATGGCGACAGGCTCAATCAGCCCCAGCATTTT
CDR3: CASSDGDRLNQPQHF
J: TRBJ1-5
V: TRBV5-5
D: .
size: .

DNA: TGTGCCGGCAGCCCGGCGTGGGCTGGGGCCAACGTCCTGACTTTC
CDR3: CAGSPAWAGANVLTF
J: TRBJ2-6
V: TRBV5-4
D: .
size: .

DNA: TGCAGTGCGATTCGGGGACAGGGCCACGAGCAGTACTTC
CDR3: CSAIRGQGHEQYF
J: TRBJ2-7
V: TRBV20-1
D: TRBD1
size: .

DNA: TGTGCCAGCAGCTTAGGCCTAGGATCGGGATATTTT
CDR3: CASSLGLGSGYF
J: TRBJ2-3
V: TRBV7-9
D: .
size: many

DNA: TGTGCCAGCAGTTTAGTCGCAGGGGATTTTACCTACAATGAGCAGTTCTTC
CDR3: CASSLVAGDFTYNEQFF
J: TRBJ2-1
V: TRBV28
D: .
size: many

DNA: TGTGCCAGTAGTATAGGCACAAATTCACCCCTCCACTTT
CDR3: CASSIGTNSPLHF
J: TRBJ1-6
V: TRBV19
D: .
size: few

DNA: TGTGCCAGTAGGGAACAGGGGATCTCTGGAAACACCATATATTTT
CDR3: CASREQGISGNTIYF
J: TRBJ1-3
V: TRBV19
D: TRBD1
size: many

DNA: TGTGCCAGCAGCCTTAGCGGGAGAGTGAACACCGGGGAGCTGTTTTTT
CDR3: CASSLSGRVNTGELFF
J: TRBJ2-2
V: TRBV5-6
D: TRBD2
size: few

DNA: TGCAGCGTTGAAGAAAGGACATCATTCTCCTACGAGCAGTACTTC
CDR3: CSVEERTSFSYEQYF
J: TRBJ2-7
V: TRBV29-1
D: .
size: .

DNA: TGTGCCACCAGCAGAGATAGGTCTGGGTCTGGAAACACCATATATTTT
CDR3: CATSRDRSGSGNTIYF
J: TRBJ1-3
V: TRBV15
D: .
size: .

DNA: TGTGCCAGCAGCTTAGAGGGGGCTACGCTCCGTCAGTCCAATGAGCAGTTCTTC
CDR3: CASSLEGATLRQSNEQFF
J: TRBJ2-1
V: TRBV7-8
D: TRBD1
size: many

DNA: TGTGCCAGCAGCTTAGGACCTAGCGGGACCTACACAGATACGCAGTATTTT
CDR3: CASSLGPSGTYTDTQYF
J: TRBJ2-3
V: TRBV11-2
D: TRBD2
size: many

DNA: TGTGCCAGCAGTCCAGGACTAGCCACAAGCACAGATACGCAGTATTTT
CDR3: CASSPGLATSTDTQYF
J: TRBJ2-3
V: TRBV6-5
D: TRBD2
size: .